Listed below are T cell receptor beta chains from one sample, sequenced in a study of cytomegalovirus exposure and HLA in healthy donors. The method was immunoSEQ multiplex PCR; TCRdb's version includes in-frame clones alone and lacks a portion of them. The data contain 200,000 to 250,000 clones, around 89% of them singletons. The sequencing sample was made of PBMCs. Every receptor here comes from a woman between 18 and 29 years old in good health and CMV-seronegative. Each CDR3 is given with its conserved first and last residue. A D gene is named only where the DNA matches it firmly. Not all rows give a size; the values are once, few, many and, for expanded clones, a class.

clone_size,j_call,v_call,d_call,cdr3_aa,cdr3_nt
.,TRBJ2-5,TRBV19,TRBD2,CASRKSGGQETQYF,TGTGCCAGTAGAAAGAGCGGGGGCCAAGAGACCCAGTACTTC
.,TRBJ1-5,TRBV18,.,CASSQGSNQPQHF,TGTGCCAGCTCACAGGGGTCCAATCAGCCCCAGCATTTT
.,TRBJ2-6,TRBV2,.,CASQRLSGANVLTF,TGTGCCAGTCAGCGGCTCTCTGGGGCCAACGTCCTGACTTTC
.,TRBJ2-1,TRBV25-1,TRBD1,CASSAQQGAYNEQFF,TGTGCCAGCAGTGCGCAACAGGGGGCCTACAATGAGCAGTTCTTC
once,TRBJ2-1,TRBV7-9,.,CASSPYLEGGEQFF,TGTGCCAGCAGCCCCTACCTGGAGGGAGGTGAGCAGTTCTTC
.,TRBJ2-5,TRBV7-2,.,CASSLPTGWETQYF,TGTGCCAGCAGCTTACCGACAGGCTGGGAGACCCAGTACTTC
few,TRBJ1-1,TRBV5-4,TRBD1,CASSPLTGPNTEAFF,TGTGCCAGCAGCCCGTTGACAGGGCCGAACACTGAAGCTTTCTTT
.,TRBJ2-1,TRBV18,.,CASSPGFLGGAYNEQFF,TGTGCCAGCTCACCAGGCTTTTTGGGAGGAGCCTACAATGAGCAGTTCTTC
.,TRBJ2-3,TRBV7-2,.,CASSVWTKLPDTQYF,TGTGCCAGCAGCGTATGGACTAAGCTCCCAGATACGCAGTATTTT
.,TRBJ2-3,TRBV4-1,TRBD1,CASSQEIGQGKSVPQYF,TGCGCCAGCAGCCAAGAAATCGGACAGGGTAAATCGGTGCCGCAGTATTTT
.,TRBJ2-7,TRBV9,TRBD2,CASSVGTSGRSEQYF,TGTGCCAGCAGCGTAGGTACTAGCGGGAGATCCGAGCAGTACTTC
.,TRBJ2-4,TRBV7-2,.,CASTLGGIQNIQYF,TGTGCCAGCACCTTAGGAGGGATTCAGAACATTCAGTACTTC
.,TRBJ1-4,TRBV19,TRBD1,CASTRARTGPGGEKLFF,TGTGCCAGTACCAGAGCCCGGACAGGGCCGGGGGGTGAAAAACTGTTTTTT
once,TRBJ1-2,TRBV5-4,TRBD1,CASSLLGGQGPHDHTF,TGTGCCAGCAGCTTACTTGGAGGACAGGGGCCCCACGACCACACCTTC
.,TRBJ1-1,TRBV2,.,CASSERGGTEAFF,TGTGCCAGCAGTGAAAGGGGGGGGACTGAAGCTTTCTTT
.,TRBJ1-4,TRBV7-9,TRBD1,CASSPGQGYEKLFF,TGTGCCAGCAGCCCAGGACAGGGGTACGAAAAACTGTTTTTT
.,TRBJ1-1,TRBV6-5,.,CASSYSRQLNTEAFF,TGTGCCAGCAGTTACTCGAGGCAACTGAACACTGAAGCTTTCTTT
.,TRBJ2-1,TRBV27,TRBD2,CASSPRTSGRNEQFF,TGTGCCAGCAGTCCCCGGACTAGCGGGCGCAATGAGCAGTTCTTC
.,TRBJ1-1,TRBV30,.,CAWSVFAEAFF,TGTGCCTGGAGTGTATTCGCTGAAGCTTTCTTT
few,TRBJ2-7,TRBV7-2,TRBD2,CASSDPGGAHYEQYF,TGTGCCAGCAGCGACCCGGGGGGGGCCCACTACGAGCAGTACTTC
.,TRBJ2-3,TRBV6-1,.,CASSRDFLDTQYF,TGTGCCAGCAGTCGAGACTTCTTAGATACGCAGTATTTT
.,TRBJ2-1,TRBV10-1,.,CASSDPRVGFVNEQFF,TGCGCCAGCAGTGACCCCAGGGTGGGTTTTGTCAATGAGCAGTTCTTC
.,TRBJ1-2,TRBV27,.,CASSPTWGGTNYGYTF,TGTGCCAGCAGTCCGACGTGGGGGGGGACTAACTATGGCTACACCTTC
.,TRBJ2-7,TRBV29-1,.,CSVTHGGTYEQYF,TGCAGCGTTACCCACGGGGGAACCTACGAGCAGTACTTC
.,TRBJ2-2,TRBV4-1,.,CASSQGRGQAGELFF,TGCGCCAGCAGCCAAGGCCGCGGGCAAGCCGGGGAGCTGTTTTTT
once,TRBJ1-6,TRBV7-8,.,CASSLFAGGANSPLHF,TGTGCCAGCAGCTTGTTTGCAGGAGGAGCTAATTCACCCCTCCACTTT
.,TRBJ1-2,TRBV9,.,CASSVDSAGHGYTF,TGTGCCAGCAGCGTAGATTCGGCAGGGCATGGCTACACCTTC
.,TRBJ2-1,TRBV4-3,TRBD2,CASSQVETSGRLEQFF,TGCGCCAGCAGCCAAGTCGAAACTAGCGGGAGGCTTGAGCAGTTCTTC
.,TRBJ2-7,TRBV9,.,CASSVAPGSSYEQYF,TGTGCCAGCAGCGTAGCTCCGGGGAGCTCCTACGAGCAGTACTTC
.,TRBJ2-5,TRBV5-4,.,CASSLESGTPQETQYF,TGTGCCAGCAGCTTGGAGAGCGGTACACCCCAAGAGACCCAGTACTTC
.,TRBJ1-5,TRBV19,.,CASSIGDSVHF,TGTGCCAGTAGTATCGGGGATTCGGTCCATTTT
.,TRBJ1-1,TRBV10-3,.,CAISGGGEAFF,TGTGCCATCAGTGGGGGGGGTGAAGCTTTCTTT
few,TRBJ2-1,TRBV5-4,.,CASSSTTSNNEQFF,TGTGCCAGCAGCTCAACTACTAGCAACAATGAGCAGTTCTTC
.,TRBJ2-5,TRBV7-9,.,CASSLVGGTGLQETQYF,TGTGCCAGCAGCTTAGTTGGGGGGACCGGCCTTCAAGAGACCCAGTACTTC
.,TRBJ1-2,TRBV7-9,TRBD1,CASSRTGGIHGYTF,TGTGCCAGCAGCCGGACAGGGGGCATCCATGGCTACACCTTC
few,TRBJ2-1,TRBV11-1,TRBD2,CASSPGLAASRGGNEQFF,TGTGCCAGCAGCCCGGGACTAGCGGCCAGCCGTGGGGGCAATGAGCAGTTCTTC
.,TRBJ1-2,TRBV27,TRBD1,CASSWTGGIGYTF,TGTGCCAGCAGCTGGACAGGGGGAATTGGCTACACCTTC
.,TRBJ2-1,TRBV27,TRBD1,CASSRFERDRVRDEQFF,TGTGCCAGCAGTCGCTTTGAGCGGGACAGGGTGAGGGATGAGCAGTTCTTC
.,TRBJ2-7,TRBV18,.,CASSPSIGKTYEQYF,TGTGCCAGCTCACCATCGATCGGGAAAACCTACGAGCAGTACTTC
.,TRBJ2-1,TRBV7-3,TRBD2,CASSPAGGEPYNEQFF,TGTGCCAGCAGCCCGGCGGGGGGAGAGCCGTACAATGAGCAGTTCTTC
.,TRBJ2-3,TRBV6-1,.,CASSEAQLRTDTQYF,TGTGCCAGCAGTGAGGCACAGTTGCGCACAGATACGCAGTATTTT
.,TRBJ2-7,TRBV13,.,CASTLGVGTHYEQYF,TGTGCCAGCACTCTAGGGGTGGGAACCCACTACGAGCAGTACTTC
.,TRBJ2-5,TRBV7-7,TRBD2,CASSLGLVETQYF,TGTGCCAGCAGCCTAGGACTAGTCGAGACCCAGTACTTC
.,TRBJ1-2,TRBV5-8,.,CASSLDGINYGYTF,TGTGCCAGCAGCTTGGACGGGATAAACTATGGCTACACCTTC
.,TRBJ2-1,TRBV10-3,TRBD2,CAISESRASGRDNEQFF,TGTGCCATCAGTGAGTCGAGGGCTAGCGGGAGAGACAATGAGCAGTTCTTC
.,TRBJ2-1,TRBV6-6,TRBD2,CASSYSSGRTWNEQFF,TGTGCCAGCAGTTACTCTAGCGGGAGAACGTGGAATGAGCAGTTCTTC
.,TRBJ1-2,TRBV5-4,.,CASSLWNSGNYGYTF,TGTGCCAGCAGCTTGTGGAACAGCGGAAACTATGGCTACACCTTC
few,TRBJ2-3,TRBV19,TRBD2,CASSGTLTSGQVWADTQYF,TGTGCCAGTAGTGGGACGCTGACTAGCGGACAAGTTTGGGCAGATACGCAGTATTTT
.,TRBJ2-1,TRBV6-1,.,CASSVGRTRYNEQFF,TGTGCCAGCAGTGTGGGGAGGACTCGTTACAATGAGCAGTTCTTC
.,TRBJ2-1,TRBV5-1,TRBD1,CASSRGQGANEQFF,TGCGCCAGCAGCCGGGGACAGGGGGCCAATGAGCAGTTCTTC
.,TRBJ2-5,TRBV9,TRBD2,CASSSLAGEWETQYF,TGTGCCAGCAGCTCACTAGCGGGAGAGTGGGAGACCCAGTACTTC
.,TRBJ1-1,TRBV27,.,CASSLHPGGTFF,TGTGCCAGCAGTTTACATCCGGGGGGAACTTTCTTT
once,TRBJ1-3,TRBV18,TRBD1,CASSPGQGGNTIYF,TGTGCCAGCTCACCTGGACAGGGGGGAAACACCATATATTTT
.,TRBJ1-5,TRBV5-1,TRBD1,CASSLGTGEGRAQHF,TGCGCCAGCAGCTTAGGGACAGGGGAAGGGAGAGCCCAGCATTTT